This T cell receptor beta chain was recorded in a study of shared clonotypes between healthy human individuals. Sequencing used immunoSEQ multiplex PCR; TCRdb keeps in-frame clones, though not all of them. The table lists about 2.4 million clones, around nine tenths of them singletons, with about 0.13% in the top ten. Everyone who donated was a Caucasian adult who lived in Nashville, Tennessee. Germline V gene lookup returns CDR1 KGHSH and CDR2 LQKENI. This CDR3 spans 16 amino acids. The J segment lost 2 bases and the V segment lost 6 bases, leaving 13 bases of the junction unmatched. The rearrangement links TRBV18 to TRBJ2-7, with TRBD1 matching 7 bases. This clonotype was obtained from a man aged 18 to 29 in good health. The sample consisted of naive CD4+ T cells sorted from blood. Subset reported: CD45RA+ positively selected. The DNA for the CDR3 is TGTGCCAGCTCCCCCCCCGTTGCTCAGGGGGCCTACGAGCAGTACTTC. Protein product: CASSPPVAQGAYEQYF.